This record covers a single TCR beta chain. Its target is not known. The authors loaded roughly 180 ng DNA, 25,000 to 30,000 T cell genomes, into sorted-subset replicate PCRs. Sequencing was performed with immunoSEQ multiplex PCR; in TCRdb, only in-frame clones are kept and a portion is missing. This table has roughly 2 million clones, around 95% appearing once. The investigators split CD4+ cells into a CD45RA+ naive subset and a CD45RA-negative memory subset. The CDR3 runs 14 residues. CDR1 MGHRA and CDR2 YSYEKL come from the germline V gene. Trimming left V 2 bases short and J 1 base short, with 8 bases between. The data are from a study of shared clonotypes between healthy human individuals. General observations from the study: The study's rarefaction showed incomplete sorted-subset sequencing despite large depth.

The receptor comes from a man younger than 35 in good health. The sample consisted of naive CD4+ T cells sorted from blood. Subset reported: CD45RA+ positively selected. The J gene is TRBJ1-1, the V gene TRBV4-1; D remains unclear. CDR3 in DNA: TGCGCCAGCAGCCAATCGGTAAGGAACACTGAAGCTTTCTTT. Its translation: CASSQSVRNTEAFF.